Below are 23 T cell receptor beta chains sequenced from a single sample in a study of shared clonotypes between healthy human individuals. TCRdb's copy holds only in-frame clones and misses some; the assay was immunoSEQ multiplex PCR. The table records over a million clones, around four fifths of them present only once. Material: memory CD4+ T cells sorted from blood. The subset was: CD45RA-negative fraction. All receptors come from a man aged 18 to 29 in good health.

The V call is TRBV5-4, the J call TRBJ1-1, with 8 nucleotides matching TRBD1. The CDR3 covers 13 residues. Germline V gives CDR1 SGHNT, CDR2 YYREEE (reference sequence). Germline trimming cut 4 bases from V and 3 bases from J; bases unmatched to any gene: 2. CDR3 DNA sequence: TGTGCCAGCAGCGGGACAGGTTACACTGAAGCTTTCTTT. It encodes CASSGTGYTEAFF.

The CDR3, as DNA: TGTGCCAGTAGTACGGACAGGGGAGGCTACACCTTC. It is translated as CASSTDRGGYTF. The chain is built from TRBV19 and TRBJ1-2, with 9 bases fitting TRBD1. The V gene end was trimmed by 4 bases and the J gene end by 8 bases; junction bases not matched to a gene: 2. The CDR3 loop spans 12 amino acids. The V gene's germline CDR1 is LNHDA and CDR2 SQIVND (reference sequence). Together with reference TRBV19 and TRBJ1-2, the CDR3 gives the full variable domain: DGGITQSPKYLFRKEGQNVTLSCEQNLNHDAMYWYRQDPGQGLRLIYYSQIVNDFQKGDIAEGYSVSREKKESFPLTVTSAQKNPTAFYLCASSTDRGGYTFGSGTRLTVV.

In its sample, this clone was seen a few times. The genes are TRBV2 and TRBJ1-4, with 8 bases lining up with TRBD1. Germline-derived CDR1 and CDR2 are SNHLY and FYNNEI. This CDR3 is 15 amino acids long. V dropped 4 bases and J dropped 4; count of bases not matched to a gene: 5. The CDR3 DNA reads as TGTGCCAGCAGTGCGAACAGGGGGTTTAATGAAAAACTGTTTTTT. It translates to CASSANRGFNEKLFF. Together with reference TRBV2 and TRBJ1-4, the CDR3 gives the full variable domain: EPEVTQTPSHQVTQMGQEVILRCVPISNHLYFYWYRQILGQKVEFLVSFYNNEISEKSEIFDDQFSVERPDGSNFTLKIRSTKLEDSAMYFCASSANRGFNEKLFFGSGTQLSVL.

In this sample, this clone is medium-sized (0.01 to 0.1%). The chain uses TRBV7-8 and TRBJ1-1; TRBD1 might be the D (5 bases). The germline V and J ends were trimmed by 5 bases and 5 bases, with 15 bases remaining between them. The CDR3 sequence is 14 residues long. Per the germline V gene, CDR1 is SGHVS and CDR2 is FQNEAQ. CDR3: CASSKTEAGTEAFF. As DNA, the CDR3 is TGTGCCAGCAGCAAAACGGAAGCAGGGACTGAAGCTTTCTTT.

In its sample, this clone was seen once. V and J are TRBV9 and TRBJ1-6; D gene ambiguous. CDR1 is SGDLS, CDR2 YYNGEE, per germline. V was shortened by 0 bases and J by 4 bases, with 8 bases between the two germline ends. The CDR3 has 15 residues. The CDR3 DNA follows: TGTGCCAGCAGCGTAGGGACCGCATATAATTCACCCCTCCACTTT. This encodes CASSVGTAYNSPLHF.

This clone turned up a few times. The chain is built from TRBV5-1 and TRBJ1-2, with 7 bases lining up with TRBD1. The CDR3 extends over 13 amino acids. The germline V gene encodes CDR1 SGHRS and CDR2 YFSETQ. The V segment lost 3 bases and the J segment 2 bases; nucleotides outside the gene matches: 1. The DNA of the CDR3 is TGCGCCAGCAGCTGGGGACAGAACTATGGCTACACCTTC. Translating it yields CASSWGQNYGYTF.

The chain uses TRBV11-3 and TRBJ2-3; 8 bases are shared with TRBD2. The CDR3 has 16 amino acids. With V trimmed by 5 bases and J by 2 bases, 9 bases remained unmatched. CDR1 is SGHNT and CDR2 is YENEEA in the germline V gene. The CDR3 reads CASSPGRREATDTQYF. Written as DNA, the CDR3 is TGTGCCAGCAGCCCTGGTAGGCGGGAGGCCACAGATACGCAGTATTTT.

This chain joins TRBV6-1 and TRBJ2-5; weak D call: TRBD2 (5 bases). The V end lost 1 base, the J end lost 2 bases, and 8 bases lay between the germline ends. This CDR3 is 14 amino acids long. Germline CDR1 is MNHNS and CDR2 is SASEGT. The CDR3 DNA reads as TGTGCCAGCAGTGAAGGAGGACTGCAAGAGACCCAGTACTTC. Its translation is CASSEGGLQETQYF.

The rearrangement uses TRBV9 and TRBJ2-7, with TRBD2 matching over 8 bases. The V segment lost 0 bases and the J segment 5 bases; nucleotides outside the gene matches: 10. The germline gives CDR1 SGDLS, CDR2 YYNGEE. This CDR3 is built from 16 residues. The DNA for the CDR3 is TGTGCCAGCAGCGTAGCTACGGGAGGGAGGGCAGACGAGCAGTACTTC. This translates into CASSVATGGRADEQYF.

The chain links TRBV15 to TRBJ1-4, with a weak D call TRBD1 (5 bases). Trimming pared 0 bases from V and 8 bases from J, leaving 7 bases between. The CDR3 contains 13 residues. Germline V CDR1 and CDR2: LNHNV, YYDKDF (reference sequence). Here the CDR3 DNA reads TGTGCCACCAGCAGAGATGGGGGGGAAAAACTGTTTTTT. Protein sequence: CATSRDGGEKLFF.

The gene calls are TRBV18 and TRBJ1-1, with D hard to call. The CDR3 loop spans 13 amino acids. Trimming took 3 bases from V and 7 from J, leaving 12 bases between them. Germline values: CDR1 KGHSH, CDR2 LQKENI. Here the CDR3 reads CASSPNFGNEAFF. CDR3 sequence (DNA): TGTGCCAGCTCACCTAATTTTGGGAATGAAGCTTTCTTT.

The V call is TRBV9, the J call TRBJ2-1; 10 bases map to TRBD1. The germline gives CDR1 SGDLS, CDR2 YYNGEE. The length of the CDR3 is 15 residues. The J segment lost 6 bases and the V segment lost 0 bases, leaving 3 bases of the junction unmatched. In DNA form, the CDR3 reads TGTGCCAGCAGCGTAGATGGACAGGGGGGCAATGAGCAGTTCTTC. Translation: CASSVDGQGGNEQFF.

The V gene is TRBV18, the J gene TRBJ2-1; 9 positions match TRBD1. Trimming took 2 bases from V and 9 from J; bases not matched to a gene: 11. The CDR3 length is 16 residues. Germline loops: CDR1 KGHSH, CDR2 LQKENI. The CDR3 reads CASSPYETGGWGEQFF. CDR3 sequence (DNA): TGTGCCAGCTCACCATATGAGACAGGGGGATGGGGTGAGCAGTTCTTC.

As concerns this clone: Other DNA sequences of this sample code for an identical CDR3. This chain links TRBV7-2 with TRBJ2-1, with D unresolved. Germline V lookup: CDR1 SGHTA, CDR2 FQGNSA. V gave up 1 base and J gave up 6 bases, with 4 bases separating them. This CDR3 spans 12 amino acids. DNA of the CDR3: TGTGCCAGCAGCTTAGGGTTCAATGAGCAGTTCTTC. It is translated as CASSLGFNEQFF. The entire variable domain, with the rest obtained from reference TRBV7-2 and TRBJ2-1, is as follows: GAGVSQSPSNKVTEKGKDVELRCDPISGHTALYWYRQSLGQGLEFLIYFQGNSAPDKSGLPSDRFSAERTGGSVSTLTIQRTQQEDSAVYLCASSLGFNEQFFGPGTRLTVL.

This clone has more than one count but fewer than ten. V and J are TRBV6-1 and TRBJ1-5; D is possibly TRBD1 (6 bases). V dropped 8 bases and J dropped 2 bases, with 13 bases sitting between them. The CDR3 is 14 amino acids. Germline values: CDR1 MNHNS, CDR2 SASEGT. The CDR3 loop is CASHRVEGNQPQHF. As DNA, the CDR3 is TGTGCCAGCCACAGGGTAGAGGGCAATCAGCCCCAGCATTTT.

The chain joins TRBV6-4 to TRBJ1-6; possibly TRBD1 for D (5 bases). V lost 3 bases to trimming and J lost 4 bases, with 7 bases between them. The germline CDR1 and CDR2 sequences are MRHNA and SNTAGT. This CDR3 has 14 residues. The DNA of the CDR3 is TGTGCCAGCAGTGAGTCAGGGTATAATTCACCCCTCCACTTT. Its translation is CASSESGYNSPLHF.

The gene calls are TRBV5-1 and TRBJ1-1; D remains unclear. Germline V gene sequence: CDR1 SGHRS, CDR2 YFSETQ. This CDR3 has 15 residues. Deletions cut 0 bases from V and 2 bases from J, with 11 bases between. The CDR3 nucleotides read TGCGCCAGCAGCTTGGTGGGCAGCTATAACACTGAAGCTTTCTTT. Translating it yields CASSLVGSYNTEAFF.

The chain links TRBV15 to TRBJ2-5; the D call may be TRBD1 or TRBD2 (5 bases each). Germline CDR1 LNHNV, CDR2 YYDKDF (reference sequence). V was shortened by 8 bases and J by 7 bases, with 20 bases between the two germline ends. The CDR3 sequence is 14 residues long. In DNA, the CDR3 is TGTGCCACCCGAAACACCGGGGCTGGCAGGACCCAGTACTTC. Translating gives CATRNTGAGRTQYF. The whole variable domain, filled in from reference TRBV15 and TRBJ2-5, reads DAMVIQNPRYQVTQFGKPVTLSCSQTLNHNVMYWYQQKSSQAPKLLFHYYDKDFNNEADTPDNFQSRRPNTSFCFLDIRSPGLGDTAMYLCATRNTGAGRTQYFGPGTRLLVL.

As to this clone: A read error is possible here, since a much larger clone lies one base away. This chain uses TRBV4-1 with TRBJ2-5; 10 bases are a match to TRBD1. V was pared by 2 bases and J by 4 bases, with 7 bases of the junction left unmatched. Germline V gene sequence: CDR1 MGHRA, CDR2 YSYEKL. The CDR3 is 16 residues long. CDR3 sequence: CASSQPRQGARETQYF. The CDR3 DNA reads TGCGCCAGCAGCCAACCGCGACAGGGGGCGAGAGAGACCCAGTACTTC.

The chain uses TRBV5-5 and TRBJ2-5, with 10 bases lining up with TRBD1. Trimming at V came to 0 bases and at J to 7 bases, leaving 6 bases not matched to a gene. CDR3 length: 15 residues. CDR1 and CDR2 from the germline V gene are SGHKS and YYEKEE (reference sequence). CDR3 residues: CASSLAGTGEGTQYF. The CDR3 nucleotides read TGTGCCAGCAGCTTGGCCGGGACAGGGGAGGGGACCCAGTACTTC.

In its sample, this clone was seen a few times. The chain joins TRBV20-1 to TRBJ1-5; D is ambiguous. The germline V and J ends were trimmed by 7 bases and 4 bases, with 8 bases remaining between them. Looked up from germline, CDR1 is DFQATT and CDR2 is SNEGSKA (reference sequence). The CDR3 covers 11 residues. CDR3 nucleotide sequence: TGCAGTGGCGCGTTGAATCAGCCCCAGCATTTT. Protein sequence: CSGALNQPQHF.

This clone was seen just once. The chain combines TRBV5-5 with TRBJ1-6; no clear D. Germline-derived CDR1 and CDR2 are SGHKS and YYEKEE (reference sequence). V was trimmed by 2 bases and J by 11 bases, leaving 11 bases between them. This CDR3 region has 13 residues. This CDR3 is CASSLLRTPPLHF. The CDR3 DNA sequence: TGTGCCAGCAGCTTACTCCGAACACCACCCCTCCACTTT.

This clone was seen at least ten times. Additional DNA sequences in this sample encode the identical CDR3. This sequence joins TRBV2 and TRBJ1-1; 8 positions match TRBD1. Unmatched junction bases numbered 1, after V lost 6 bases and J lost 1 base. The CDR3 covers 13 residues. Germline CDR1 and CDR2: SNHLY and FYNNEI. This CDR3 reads CASRGQGNTEAFF. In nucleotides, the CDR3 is TGTGCCAGCAGAGGACAGGGGAACACTGAAGCTTTCTTT.